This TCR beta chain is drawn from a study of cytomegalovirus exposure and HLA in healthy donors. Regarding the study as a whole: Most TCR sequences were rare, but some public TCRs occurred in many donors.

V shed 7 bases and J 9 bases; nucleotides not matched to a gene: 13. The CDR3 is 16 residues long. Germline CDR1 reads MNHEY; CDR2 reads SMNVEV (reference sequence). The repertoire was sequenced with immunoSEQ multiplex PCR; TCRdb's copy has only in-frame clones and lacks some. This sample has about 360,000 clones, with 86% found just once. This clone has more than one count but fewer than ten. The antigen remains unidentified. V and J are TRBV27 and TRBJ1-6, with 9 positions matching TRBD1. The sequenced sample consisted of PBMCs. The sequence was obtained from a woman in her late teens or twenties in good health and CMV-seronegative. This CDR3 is CASNIGTGPGFSPLHF. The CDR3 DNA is TGTGCCAGCAACATAGGGACAGGGCCCGGATTTTCACCCCTCCACTTT.